The sequence of this T cell receptor (beta chain) was determined in a study of cytomegalovirus exposure and HLA in healthy donors. As to this clone: Its antigen is unknown.

Overall study results and limits: High specificity and sensitivity for cytomegalovirus status were reported for the classifier. In an earlier analysis, about 87% or about 30%: the productive usage of most TCR beta V segments.

The PCR ran on 60 Vbeta and 13 Jbeta primers. Produced via immunoSEQ multiplex PCR; TCRdb's table is partial and in-frame only. This sample's table reports about 48,000 clones. V was pared by 8 bases and J by 0 bases, with 9 bases between. The V gene's germline CDR1 is SNHLY and CDR2 FYNNEI. CDR3 length: 13 residues. The chain joins TRBV2 to TRBJ2-3; D may be TRBD2 (6 bases). Sequencing was performed on PBMCs. The receptor was isolated from a male donor in good health and CMV-seropositive. CDR3 bases: TGTGCCAGCGGCGGGGTAAGCACAGATACGCAGTATTTT. This gives the protein CASGGVSTDTQYF.